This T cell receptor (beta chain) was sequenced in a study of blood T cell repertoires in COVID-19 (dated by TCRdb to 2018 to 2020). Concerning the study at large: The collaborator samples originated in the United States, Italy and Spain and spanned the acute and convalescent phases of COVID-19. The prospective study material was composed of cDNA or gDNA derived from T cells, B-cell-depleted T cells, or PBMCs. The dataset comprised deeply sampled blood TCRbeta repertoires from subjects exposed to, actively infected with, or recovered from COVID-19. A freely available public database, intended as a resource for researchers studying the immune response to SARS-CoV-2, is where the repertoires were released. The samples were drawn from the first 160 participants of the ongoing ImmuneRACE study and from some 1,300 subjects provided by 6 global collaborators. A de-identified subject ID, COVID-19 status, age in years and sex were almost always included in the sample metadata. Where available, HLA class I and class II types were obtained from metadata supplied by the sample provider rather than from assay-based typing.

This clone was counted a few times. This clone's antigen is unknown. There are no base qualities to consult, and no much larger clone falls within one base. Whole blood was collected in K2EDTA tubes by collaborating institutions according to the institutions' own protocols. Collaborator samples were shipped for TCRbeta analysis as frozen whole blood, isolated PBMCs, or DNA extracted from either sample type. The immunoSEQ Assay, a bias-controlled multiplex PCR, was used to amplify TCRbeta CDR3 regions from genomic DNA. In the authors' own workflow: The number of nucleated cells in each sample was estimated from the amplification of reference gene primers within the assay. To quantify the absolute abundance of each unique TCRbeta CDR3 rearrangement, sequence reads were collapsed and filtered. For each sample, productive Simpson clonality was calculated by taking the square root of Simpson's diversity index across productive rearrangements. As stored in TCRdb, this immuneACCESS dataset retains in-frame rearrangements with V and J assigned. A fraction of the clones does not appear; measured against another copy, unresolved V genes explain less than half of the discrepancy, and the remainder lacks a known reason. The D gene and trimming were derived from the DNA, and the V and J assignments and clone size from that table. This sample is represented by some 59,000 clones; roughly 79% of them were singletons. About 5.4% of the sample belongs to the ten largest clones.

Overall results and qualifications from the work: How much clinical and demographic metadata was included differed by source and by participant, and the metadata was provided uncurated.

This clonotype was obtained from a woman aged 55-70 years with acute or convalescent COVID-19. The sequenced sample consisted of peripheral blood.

The DNA reads as follows: TGTGCCAGCAGCCAAGAGGGACAGGGAGGTAAAGCTTTCTTT. Its translation is CASSQEGQGGKAFF. Recombination connected TRBV3-1 (or the pseudogene TRBV3-2) to TRBJ1-1; TRBD1 lines up with 9 middle nucleotides. Taken from cysteine to phenylalanine, the CDR3 has 14 residues. The kept DNA is CDR3 alone, 42 bases in frame from the first base. CDR1 and CDR2, per the germline V gene (reference sequence), are LGHDT and YNNKEL. V has 0 bases trimmed and J has 9 bases trimmed; junction bases matching no gene number 5.